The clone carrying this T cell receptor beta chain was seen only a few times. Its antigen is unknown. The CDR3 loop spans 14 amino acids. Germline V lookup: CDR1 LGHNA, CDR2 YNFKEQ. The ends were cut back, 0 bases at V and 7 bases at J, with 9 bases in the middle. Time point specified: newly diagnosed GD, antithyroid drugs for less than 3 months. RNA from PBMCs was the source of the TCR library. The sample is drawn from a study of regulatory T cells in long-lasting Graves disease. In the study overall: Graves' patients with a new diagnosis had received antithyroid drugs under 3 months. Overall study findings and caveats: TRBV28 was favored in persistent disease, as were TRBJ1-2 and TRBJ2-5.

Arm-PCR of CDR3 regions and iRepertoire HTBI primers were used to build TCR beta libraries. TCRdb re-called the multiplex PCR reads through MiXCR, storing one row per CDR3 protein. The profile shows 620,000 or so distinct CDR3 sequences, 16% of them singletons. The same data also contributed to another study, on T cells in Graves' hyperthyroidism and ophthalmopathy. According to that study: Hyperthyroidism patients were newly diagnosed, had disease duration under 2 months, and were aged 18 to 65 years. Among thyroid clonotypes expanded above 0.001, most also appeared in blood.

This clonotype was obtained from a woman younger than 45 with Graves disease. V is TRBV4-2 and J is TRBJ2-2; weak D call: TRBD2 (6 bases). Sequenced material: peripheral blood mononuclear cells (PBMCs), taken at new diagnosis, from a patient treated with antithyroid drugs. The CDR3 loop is CASSQDLEGGELFF. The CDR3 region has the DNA TGTGCCAGCAGCCAAGATCTGGAGGGCGGGGAGCTGTTTTTT.